The present T cell receptor beta chain was sequenced within a study of cytomegalovirus exposure and HLA in healthy donors. Study summary: A prior analysis found 95 million to 140 million unique TCR beta sequences from approximately 200 million T cells.

Study findings and constraints: Overall, approximately 180 TCR beta chains were annotated as cytomegalovirus-associated. Fewer N-insertions (relative to the approximately 670-donor mean) were reportedly seen in an Asian-associated ancestry cluster in a later analysis.

Details on this clone: Its antigen is unidentified.

This CDR3 comprises 16 residues. Trimming removed 4 bases at V and 0 bases at J, with 11 bases between. Germline lookup yields CDR1 SGHTS and CDR2 YDEGEE. Primers included in the PCR were 60 Vbeta and 13 Jbeta primers. Only in-frame clones appear in the TCRdb table, and some are missing; sequencing was by immunoSEQ multiplex PCR. In the table there are roughly 110,000 clones, less than 85% of which are singletons. This TCR was sampled from a man aged 60 to 69 in good health and CMV-seronegative. What was sequenced was PBMCs. V and J are TRBV5-8 and TRBJ2-6, with TRBD1 as a possible D gene (6 bases). The CDR3 sequence: CASSVTGNSGANVLTF. CDR3 nucleotide sequence: TGTGCCAGCAGCGTTACAGGGAACTCTGGGGCCAACGTCCTGACTTTC.